A selection of T cell receptor beta chains follows, all from one sample in a study of neurological immune-mediated disorders. Using its own MiXCR run on the 5' RACE reads, TCRdb lists one record per CDR3 protein. This table has 25,000 to 30,000 distinct CDR3 sequences, 5% to 8% appearing once. Material for sequencing was PBMCs. Source of these receptors: a woman aged 50 to 65 in good health. The CDR3 runs from the conserved cysteine through the conserved F or W. Each record gives: V gene, J gene, D gene, CDR3 length, clone size, CDR3 DNA, CDR3 protein. The D gene is left open where the match is weak. Rows may omit the clone size; those that give it use once, few, many or a size class.

TRBV5-1	TRBJ2-2	NA	14	many	TGCGCCAGCAGCTTGCGCGTGGACACCGGGGAGCTGTTTTTT	CASSLRVDTGELFF
TRBV7-9	TRBJ2-1	NA	16	many	TGTGCCAGCAGCTTATTAGGGGTAAGCTCCTACAATGAGCAGTTCTTC	CASSLLGVSSYNEQFF
TRBV20-1	TRBJ2-2	NA	14	NA	TGCAGTGCTAGTATCGGGGATGGGGGCGGGGAGCTGTTTTTT	CSASIGDGGGELFF
TRBV6-2/TRBV6-3	TRBJ2-3	NA	12	many	TGTGCCAGCAACCTTAGAGGGGCTACGCAGTATTTT	CASNLRGATQYF
TRBV20-1	TRBJ2-7	NA	14	medium-sized	TGCAGTGCTAGGGGAAGCCCGATTACCTACGAGCAGTACTTC	CSARGSPITYEQYF
TRBV5-6	TRBJ1-4	TRBD1	16	many	TGTGCCAGCAGCCCCGGGACAGATCAATGGGATGAAAAACTGTTTTTT	CASSPGTDQWDEKLFF
TRBV11-2	TRBJ2-2	NA	11	many	TGTGCCAGCAGCCGCGCCGGGGAGCTGTTTTTT	CASSRAGELFF
TRBV11-3	TRBJ2-2	NA	16	NA	TGTGCCAGCAGCCCATACGGGGGCCCGAACACCGGGGAGCTGTTTTTT	CASSPYGGPNTGELFF
TRBV6-5	TRBJ2-2	TRBD1	17	many	TGTGCCAGCAGTTACTCACCGGGACAGGGGAACACCGGGGAGCTGTTTTTT	CASSYSPGQGNTGELFF
TRBV12-2	TRBJ2-1	NA	17	NA	TGTGCAAGTCGCCTCGGACAGGGACCGTCGCCACACGATGAGCAGTTCTTC	CASRLGQGPSPHDEQFF
TRBV6-2/TRBV6-3	TRBJ2-1	NA	12	many	TGTGCCAGCAGTTCTAGAGTCAATGAGCAGTTCTTC	CASSSRVNEQFF
TRBV7-8	TRBJ2-1	NA	23	NA	NA	CASSFYICSARDLRGSLYNEQFF
TRBV5-1	TRBJ2-1	NA	14	many	TGCGCCAGCAGCAACGGGAGCTCATACAATGAGCAGTTCTTC	CASSNGSSYNEQFF
TRBV7-9	TRBJ2-3	NA	17	many	TGTGCCAGCAGCTTCAGGCGGGGCTTCTCTAGCACAGATACGCAGTATTTT	CASSFRRGFSSTDTQYF
TRBV7-2	TRBJ2-7	TRBD2	15	many	TGTGCCAGCAGCCCCCGACTAGCGGGTCCCTCCGAGCAGTACTTC	CASSPRLAGPSEQYF
TRBV18	TRBJ1-2	NA	14	many	TGTGCCAGCTCACCACCGACAGAAAGCTATGGCTACACCTTC	CASSPPTESYGYTF
TRBV20-1	TRBJ2-7	TRBD1	13	NA	TGCAGTGCTAGAACAGGGGGCTCCTACGAGCAGTACTTC	CSARTGGSYEQYF
TRBV6-5	TRBJ1-3	NA	13	many	TGTGCCAGCAGTTTCGGGACTTACAACACCATATATTTT	CASSFGTYNTIYF
TRBV5-1	TRBJ1-6	TRBD1	15	many	TGCGCCAGCAGCTTGGACAGGGGAAACAATTCACCCCTCCACTTT	CASSLDRGNNSPLHF
TRBV11-3	TRBJ2-3	TRBD1	14	NA	TGTGCCAGCAGCGCGGGGACAGGGACAGATACGCAGTATTTT	CASSAGTGTDTQYF
TRBV3-1	TRBJ2-2	NA	12	medium-sized	TGTGCCAGTAGCGATTCTCCCGGGGAGCTGTTTTTT	CASSDSPGELFF
TRBV5-1	TRBJ1-1	NA	14	many	TGCGCCAGCAGCTTGGGTGACTTTAACACTGAAGCTTTCTTT	CASSLGDFNTEAFF
TRBV7-2	TRBJ2-2	NA	14	many	TGTGCCAGCAGCCCCCGAGGGGTCACCGGGGAGCTGTTTTTT	CASSPRGVTGELFF
TRBV3-1	TRBJ2-3	TRBD2	13	NA	TGTGCCAGCAGCGACCGAGTCGGGGGGACGCAGTATTTT	CASSDRVGGTQYF
TRBV20-1	TRBJ1-2	NA	15	medium-sized	TGCAGTGCTAGAGCAGCGTTCGGGGGCAGTCATGGCTACACCTTC	CSARAAFGGSHGYTF
TRBV9	TRBJ2-1	TRBD1	15	many	TGTGCCAGCAGCGTGCTACAGGGGGCTGGTTATGAGCAGTTCTTC	CASSVLQGAGYEQFF
TRBV5-4	TRBJ1-3	NA	16	many	TGTGCCAGCAGCTCCCAACAGCTGACCTCTGGAAACACCATATATTTT	CASSSQQLTSGNTIYF
TRBV7-9	TRBJ2-7	NA	14	many	TGTGCCAGCAGCCACGGTCCGGTGATCTACGAGCAGTACTTC	CASSHGPVIYEQYF
TRBV20-1	TRBJ1-1	NA	15	many	TGCAGTGCTAGAGGGGGCCAGGGTGCGAACACTGAAGCTTTCTTT	CSARGGQGANTEAFF
TRBV10-3	TRBJ2-3	NA	15	few	TGTGCCATCAGCGGCTGGGGATCAGGGTCAGATACGCAGTATTTT	CAISGWGSGSDTQYF
TRBV9	TRBJ1-5	NA	14	many	TGTGCCAGCAGCAAGGGGGGGGGGAATCAGCCCCAGCATTTT	CASSKGGGNQPQHF